This T cell receptor (beta chain) was captured by sequencing in a study of persistence of HIV-infected CD4 T cells. Background on the study: A couple of participants gave one leukapheresis sample; others gave up to roughly 180 mL blood repeatedly.

Stimulation used about 10 ug/mL lysate from CMV-infected fibroblasts. Memory cells lacking CD40L and CD69 with high CD45RO were sorted. Donors had undetectable plasma HIV-1 RNA, under 50 copies/mL, for 4+ years. The immunoSEQ assay was version 4, run in survey mode. The repertoire was sequenced with immunoSEQ multiplex PCR; TCRdb's copy has only in-frame clones and lacks some. The sample includes 25,000 to 35,000 clones, 82% of them seen just once. About this clone itself: Its antigen is unidentified.

This CDR3 has 14 amino acids. The V end was cut by 2 bases, the J end by 7 bases, with 9 bases between. Germline CDR1 reads SNHLY; CDR2 reads FYNNEI. Study observations and caveats: CMV- and Gag-responding cells had lower TCRbeta richness than CD3/CD28-responding cells.

V is TRBV2 and J is TRBJ1-6; no clear D gene. Sample: CD4+ T cells sorted from PBMCs after approximately 19-hour stimulation, taken from a patient who received antiretroviral therapy. This receptor was identified in an adult man with HIV who was CMV-seropositive. CDR3 in DNA: TGTGCCAGCAGTGAACCGGGCGACAATTCACCCCTCCACTTT. Protein: CASSEPGDNSPLHF. The complete variable domain, with remaining parts taken from reference TRBV2 and TRBJ1-6, reads EPEVTQTPSHQVTQMGQEVILRCVPISNHLYFYWYRQILGQKVEFLVSFYNNEISEKSEIFDDQFSVERPDGSNFTLKIRSTKLEDSAMYFCASSEPGDNSPLHFGNGTRLTVT.